The clone carrying this T cell receptor (beta chain) was detected ten times or more. Every diagnosis used clinical symptoms, serum thyroxine and TRAb, thyroid ultrasound and orbital computed tomography. This entry comes from a study of T cells in Graves' hyperthyroidism and ophthalmopathy. CDR1 SGHAT and CDR2 FQDESV come from the germline V gene (reference sequence). There are 14 residues in the CDR3. V lost 0 bases and J 11 bases, leaving 16 bases between the germline ends. Using RNA transcripts as the source, TCR beta CDR3 regions were amplified. First-round RT-PCR of the TCR CDR3 relied on the HTBI primer set. TCRdb independently ran MiXCR on the multiplex PCR reads; one entry per CDR3 protein. The table has 550,000 to 700,000 distinct CDR3 sequences, around 42% seen once; the top ten hold around 17%.

The chain uses TRBV11-1 and TRBJ1-1; no reliable D call. The source material was peripheral blood or thyroid tissue (not recorded which). The TCR sequence derives from an adult woman with Graves' disease, either hyperthyroidism or ophthalmopathy (not recorded which). The CDR3 bases are TGTGCCAGCAGCTTAGCCGGTTTCGATTCCGCGGCTTTCTTT. Protein sequence: CASSLAGFDSAAFF.